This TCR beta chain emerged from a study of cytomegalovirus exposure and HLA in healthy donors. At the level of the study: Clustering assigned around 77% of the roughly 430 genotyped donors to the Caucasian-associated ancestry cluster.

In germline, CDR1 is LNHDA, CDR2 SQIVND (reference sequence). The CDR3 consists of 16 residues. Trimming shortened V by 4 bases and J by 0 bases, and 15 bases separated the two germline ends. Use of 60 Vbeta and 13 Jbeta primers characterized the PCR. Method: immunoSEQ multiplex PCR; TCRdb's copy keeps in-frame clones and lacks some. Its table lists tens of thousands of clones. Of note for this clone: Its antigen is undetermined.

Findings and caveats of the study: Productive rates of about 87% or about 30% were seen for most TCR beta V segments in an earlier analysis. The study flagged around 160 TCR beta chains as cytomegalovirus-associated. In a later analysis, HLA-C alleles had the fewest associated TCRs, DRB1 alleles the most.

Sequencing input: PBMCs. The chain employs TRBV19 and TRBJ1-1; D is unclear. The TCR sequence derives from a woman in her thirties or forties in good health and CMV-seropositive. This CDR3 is CASSTSSRRMNTEAFF. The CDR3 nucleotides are TGTGCCAGTAGTACGTCCTCAAGGAGAATGAACACTGAAGCTTTCTTT.